The present T cell receptor beta chain was sequenced within a study of T cell changes during pregnancy in multiple sclerosis. Libraries were prepared by immunoSEQ multiplex PCR; TCRdb keeps only in-frame clonotypes and omits some of them. Found here are over 50,000 clones, 85% to 90% of them singletons; the top ten hold roughly 5%. V was clipped by 5 bases and J by 0 bases; unmatched bases: 10. The CDR3 consists of 18 residues. Germline values: CDR1 SNHLY, CDR2 FYNNEI. This chain joins TRBV2 and TRBJ2-2, with TRBD2 matching over 9 bases. The sequencing input was peripheral blood from another person, used as feeder cells. The clonotype comes from a human donor whose cells served as feeder cells for cultures in a pregnancy study. CDR3 sequence (DNA): TGTGCCAGCAGTTTCGTAACTAGCGGGCGACCGAACACCGGGGAGCTGTTTTTT. Amino acids: CASSFVTSGRPNTGELFF.